The 24 T cell receptor beta chains given below trace back to one sample, sequenced in a study of OX40 agonist ivuxolimab in advanced cancers. The assay was immunoSEQ multiplex PCR, and TCRdb's table has in-frame clones only and misses some. Seen here are more than 65,000 clones, around nine tenths observed once, and the top ten hold approximately 0.38%. This specimen was CD4+ or CD8+ T cells sorted from blood, taken in a trial of the OX40 agonist ivuxolimab. These receptors came from an adult with an advanced solid tumor such as melanoma, head and neck, liver or kidney cancer.

This rearrangement joins TRBV7-2 to TRBJ2-5; 7 bases map to TRBD1. There are 13 residues in the CDR3. Germline V CDR1 and CDR2: SGHTA, FQGNSA. With 4 bases clipped from V and 5 bases from J, the junction kept 4 bases outside the gene matches. In DNA form, the CDR3 reads TGTGCCAGCAGCTACAGGGGCGGGGAGACCCAGTACTTC. Encoded protein: CASSYRGGETQYF. The whole variable domain, remainder taken from reference TRBV7-2 and TRBJ2-5, is GAGVSQSPSNKVTEKGKDVELRCDPISGHTALYWYRQSLGQGLEFLIYFQGNSAPDKSGLPSDRFSAERTGGSVSTLTIQRTQQEDSAVYLCASSYRGGETQYFGPGTRLLVL.

V usage is TRBV18 and J usage is TRBJ2-1; 7 bases agree with TRBD2. The CDR3 is made up of 13 amino acids. Germline CDR1 is KGHSH and CDR2 is LQKENI. The V and J ends lost 2 bases and 5 bases, in that order; junction bases with no gene match: 0. CDR3 bases: TGTGCCAGCTCACCAGCGGGGGACAATGAGCAGTTCTTC. Encoded protein: CASSPAGDNEQFF.

V gene TRBV19 combines with J gene TRBJ1-2; D possibly corresponds to TRBD1 (5 bases). Trimming stripped 3 bases from V and 4 bases from J, with 15 bases between. CDR1 LNHDA and CDR2 SQIVND come from the germline V gene (reference sequence). This CDR3 region has 15 residues. Here the CDR3 reads CASSMKGRATYGYTF. CDR3 nucleotides: TGTGCCAGTAGTATGAAAGGCAGGGCCACCTATGGCTACACCTTC.

V is TRBV7-2 and J is TRBJ2-7; 8 nucleotides agree with TRBD1. This CDR3 region has 14 residues. J lost 7 bases, V lost 0 bases, and 5 bases had no gene match. Per the germline V gene, CDR1 is SGHTA and CDR2 is FQGNSA. This CDR3 is CASSLAGQVLEQYF. The CDR3 DNA follows: TGTGCCAGCAGCTTAGCGGGACAGGTGTTGGAGCAGTACTTC.

The chain links TRBV15 to TRBJ1-3; no reliable D call. Germline V gene lookup returns CDR1 LNHNV and CDR2 YYDKDF (reference sequence). The CDR3 is made up of 15 amino acids. Trimming took off 2 bases at V and 0 bases at J, with 8 bases between the two ends. The CDR3 is CATSRRNPSGNTIYF. The CDR3 DNA sequence: TGTGCCACCAGCAGACGGAACCCCTCTGGAAACACCATATATTTT.

This chain joins TRBV11-2 and TRBJ2-7, with 9 bases identical to TRBD2. The CDR3 extends over 18 amino acids. Germline V gives CDR1 SGHAT, CDR2 FQNNGV. Germline trimming cut 1 base from V and 2 bases from J; bases unmatched to any gene: 12. CDR3 region: CASSLGPLAGDPPYEQYF. CDR3 in DNA: TGTGCCAGCAGCTTAGGGCCTTTAGCGGGAGACCCCCCCTACGAGCAGTACTTC.

This clone was picked up a small number of times. The CDR3 protein is CATSTDRANTEAFF. CDR3 DNA sequence: TGTGCCACCAGCACCGACAGGGCGAACACTGAAGCTTTCTTT. This chain joins TRBV15 and TRBJ1-1, with 7 bases that match TRBD1. The CDR3 is made up of 14 amino acids. Germline values: CDR1 LNHNV, CDR2 YYDKDF (reference sequence). The V gene end was trimmed by 4 bases and the J gene end by 1 base; junction bases not matched to a gene: 3. Full variable domain (outside the CDR3, taken from reference TRBV15 and TRBJ1-1): DAMVIQNPRYQVTQFGKPVTLSCSQTLNHNVMYWYQQKSSQAPKLLFHYYDKDFNNEADTPDNFQSRRPNTSFCFLDIRSPGLGDTAMYLCATSTDRANTEAFFGQGTRLTVV.

The chain uses TRBV5-4 and TRBJ2-3; the D is unclear. CDR1 is SGHNT and CDR2 is YYREEE in the germline V gene (reference sequence). Trimming shortened V by 2 bases and J by 0 bases, and 4 bases separated the two germline ends. The CDR3 loop spans 13 amino acids. The DNA for the CDR3 is TGTGCCAGCAGCTTAACTAGCACAGATACGCAGTATTTT. It yields the protein CASSLTSTDTQYF.

This sequence joins TRBV6-5 and TRBJ2-2; no reliable D call. V was cut by 2 bases and J by 3 bases, with 7 bases left in between. The CDR3 is 14 residues long. The germline V gene encodes CDR1 MNHEY and CDR2 SVGAGI. The CDR3 sequence: CASSYRPDTGELFF. The CDR3, as DNA: TGTGCCAGCAGTTACCGACCGGACACCGGGGAGCTGTTTTTT.

The chain recombines TRBV29-1 with TRBJ1-2; 9 bases fit TRBD1. The CDR3 has 14 amino acids. From germline, CDR1 is SQVTM and CDR2 ANQGSEA. The V gene end was trimmed by 3 bases and the J gene end by 3 bases; junction bases not matched to a gene: 5. The CDR3 here is CSVDSGQGDYGYTF. CDR3 nucleotides: TGCAGCGTTGACTCGGGACAGGGAGACTATGGCTACACCTTC. Together with reference TRBV29-1 and TRBJ1-2, the CDR3 gives the full variable domain: SAVISQKPSRDICQRGTSLTIQCQVDSQVTMMFWYRQQPGQSLTLIATANQGSEATYESGFVIDKFPISRPNLTFSTLTVSNMSPEDSSIYLCSVDSGQGDYGYTFGSGTRLTVV.

This clone was observed a few times. The chain recombines TRBV19 with TRBJ2-6; 9 nucleotides agree with TRBD1. The CDR3 covers 18 residues. With V trimmed by 3 bases and J by 3 bases, 9 bases remained unmatched. Looked up from germline, CDR1 is LNHDA and CDR2 is SQIVND (reference sequence). CDR3 bases: TGTGCCAGTAGTATCCGGACAGGGGCTGGTTTTGGGGCCAACGTCCTGACTTTC. It translates to CASSIRTGAGFGANVLTF.

This clone came up a few times. CDR3 sequence reads: CASSGPTRSTEAFF. As DNA, the CDR3 is TGCGCCAGCAGCGGTCCGACGCGGAGCACTGAAGCTTTCTTT. This chain uses TRBV4-1 with TRBJ1-1; D is uncertain. The CDR3 extends over 14 amino acids. V was trimmed by 5 bases and J by 4 bases, leaving 14 bases between them. Germline CDR1 and CDR2: MGHRA and YSYEKL.

The chain is built from TRBV7-2 and TRBJ2-3; either TRBD1 or TRBD2 may supply D (7 bases each). Germline CDR1 is SGHTA and CDR2 is FQGNSA. This CDR3 has 17 amino acids. V gave up 5 bases and J gave up 1 base, with 19 bases separating them. In DNA form, the CDR3 reads TGTGCCAGCAGCCTTTGGGGGAGGGGGCGTGGCACAGATACGCAGTATTTT. Translating gives CASSLWGRGRGTDTQYF.

The chain combines TRBV11-2 with TRBJ2-2, with D perhaps matching TRBD1 (6 bases). Looked up from germline, CDR1 is SGHAT and CDR2 is FQNNGV. V lost 5 bases and J 6 bases, leaving 16 bases between the germline ends. The CDR3 spans 15 residues. Here the CDR3 reads CASSGRDTWAGELFF. The CDR3 bases are TGTGCCAGCAGCGGCCGGGACACCTGGGCCGGGGAGCTGTTTTTT.

The rearrangement joins TRBV19 to TRBJ2-7, with D maybe TRBD2 (7 bases). CDR1 is LNHDA and CDR2 is SQIVND in the germline V gene (reference sequence). Between the trimmed V and J ends, which lost 4 bases and 5 bases, there was a span of 27 bases. The CDR3 totals 18 residues. For the CDR3, the DNA is TGTGCCAGTAGTACAAGGGGGGGGCTACAGGGTCGAATGGACGAGCAGTACTTC. Translated: CASSTRGGLQGRMDEQYF.

This chain uses TRBV5-4 with TRBJ1-5; D possibly corresponds to TRBD1 (6 bases). This CDR3 is built from 13 residues. Trimming removed 4 bases from V and 4 bases from J, with 9 bases in between. Germline V CDR1 and CDR2: SGHNT, YYREEE (reference sequence). CDR3 loop: CASSQQGNQPQHF. The CDR3 nucleotides read TGTGCCAGCAGCCAACAGGGTAATCAGCCCCAGCATTTT.

The V and J genes are TRBV19 and TRBJ2-3; D remains unclear. The CDR3 loop spans 14 amino acids. Germline CDR1 reads LNHDA; CDR2 reads SQIVND (reference sequence). Trimming left V 5 bases short and J 6 bases short, with 15 bases between. CDR3 loop: CASSFTTLGDTQYF. In DNA form, the CDR3 reads TGTGCCAGTAGTTTCACTACCCTGGGGGATACGCAGTATTTT.

The rearrangement uses TRBV19 and TRBJ2-6; unclear D gene. The CDR3 length is 13 residues. Germline V gene sequence: CDR1 LNHDA, CDR2 SQIVND (reference sequence). CDR3 residues: CATTSSGANVLTF. The CDR3 DNA follows: TGTGCTACGACCAGCTCTGGGGCCAACGTCCTGACTTTC.

This clone came up a few times. V and J are TRBV5-1 and TRBJ1-5; D gene ambiguous. Looked up from germline, CDR1 is SGHRS and CDR2 is YFSETQ. V lost 0 bases, J lost 0 bases, and 4 bases lay in between. The CDR3 loop spans 14 amino acids. The CDR3 loop reads CASSLDTSNQPQHF. The CDR3 DNA reads as TGCGCCAGCAGCTTGGATACTAGCAATCAGCCCCAGCATTTT.

This chain uses TRBV2 with TRBJ1-1; D gene unclear. The CDR3 runs to 13 residues. Germline values: CDR1 SNHLY, CDR2 FYNNEI. V lost 6 bases, J lost 0 bases, and 8 bases lay in between. The CDR3 is CASRPEMNTEAFF. DNA of the CDR3: TGTGCCAGCAGACCGGAGATGAACACTGAAGCTTTCTTT.

J is TRBJ2-2 and V is TRBV10-1; 10 nucleotides match TRBD2. This CDR3 is 15 amino acids long. CDR1 is WNHNN, CDR2 SYGVQD, per germline (reference sequence). V gave up 6 bases and J gave up 4 bases; unmatched junction bases: 5. DNA of the CDR3: TGCGCCAGCAGCTCTAGCGGGAGAGCCACCGGGGAGCTGTTTTTT. This gives the protein CASSSSGRATGELFF.

The gene calls are TRBV5-1 and TRBJ2-7; no clear D. The CDR3 is 14 residues long. Germline assignment: CDR1 SGHRS and CDR2 YFSETQ. V shed 0 bases and J shed 3 bases, with 10 bases lying between them. CDR3 sequence: CASSLAVGDYEQYF. In DNA form, the CDR3 reads TGCGCCAGCAGCTTGGCCGTCGGCGACTACGAGCAGTACTTC.

The rearrangement links TRBV7-8 to TRBJ2-7; D unclear. V lost 1 base to trimming and J lost 6 bases, with 13 bases between them. Germline lookup yields CDR1 SGHVS and CDR2 FQNEAQ. This CDR3 comprises 14 residues. CDR3 coding DNA: TGTGCCAGCAGCTTAGTTGAAGCTGGGTTCGAGCAGTACTTC. It specifies CASSLVEAGFEQYF.

The rearrangement joins TRBV10-1 to TRBJ2-2, with 13 bases identical to TRBD2. Germline V gene sequence: CDR1 WNHNN, CDR2 SYGVQD (reference sequence). CDR3 size: 16 residues. The junction had 4 bases not matched to a gene; V was cut back by 6 bases and J by 3 bases. CDR3 residues: CASRLAGGPDTGELFF. CDR3 DNA: TGCGCCAGCAGACTAGCGGGAGGGCCCGACACCGGGGAGCTGTTTTTT.